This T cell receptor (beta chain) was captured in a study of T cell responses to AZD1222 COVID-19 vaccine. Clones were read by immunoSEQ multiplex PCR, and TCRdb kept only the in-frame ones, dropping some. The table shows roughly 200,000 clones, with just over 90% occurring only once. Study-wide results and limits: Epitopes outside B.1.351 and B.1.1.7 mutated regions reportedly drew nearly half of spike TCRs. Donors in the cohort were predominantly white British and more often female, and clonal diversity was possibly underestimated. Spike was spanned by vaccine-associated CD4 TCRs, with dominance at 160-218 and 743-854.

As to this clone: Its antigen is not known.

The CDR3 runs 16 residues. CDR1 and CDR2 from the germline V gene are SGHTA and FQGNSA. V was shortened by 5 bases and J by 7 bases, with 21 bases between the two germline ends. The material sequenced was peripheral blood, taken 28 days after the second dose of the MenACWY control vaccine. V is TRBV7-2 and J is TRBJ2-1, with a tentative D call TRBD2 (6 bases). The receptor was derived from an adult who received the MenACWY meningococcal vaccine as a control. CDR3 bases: TGTGCCAGCAGCCGGAGGGGTGGGGGATCTACAAATGAGCAGTTCTTC. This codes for CASSRRGGGSTNEQFF.